Listed below are T cell receptor beta chains from one sample, sequenced in a study of T-cell reconstitution after alpha-beta-depleted transplantation in children. One entry per CDR3 protein results from TCRdb running MiXCR on the PCR reads. This sample has fewer than 700,000 distinct CDR3 sequences; 13% occur once, and the top ten carry 2% to 2.5%. The input for sequencing was PBMCs, mostly from graft donor cells, taken 360 days after TCRalphabeta/CD19-depleted stem cell transplant. The receptors shown here come from a male patient between 5 and 17 years old who had a stem cell transplant for acute myeloid leukemia, so the T cells may come from the graft donor. The CDR3 runs from the conserved cysteine through the conserved F or W. D genes are given only for firm matches. Where a row states a size, it is once, few, many or the class of an expanded clone; other rows omit it.

V	J	D	size	CDR3
TRBV20-1	TRBJ2-5	TRBD1	few	CSADRVGETQYF
TRBV20-1	TRBJ2-1	TRBD2	-	CSERGSSYNEQFF
TRBV24-1	TRBJ2-1	-	few	CATSPGSYNEQFF
TRBV29-1	TRBJ2-7	-	few	CSVVDGSYEQYF
TRBV11-2	TRBJ2-3	-	few	CASSLNRAGDTQYF
TRBV28	TRBJ1-2	TRBD1	many	CASRQGGYGYTF
TRBV24-1	TRBJ2-5	-	few	CATSDLEVLEETQYF
TRBV4-3	TRBJ2-7	-	-	CASSQDRRERYEQYF
TRBV5-1	TRBJ2-7	-	-	CASSLVWASSYEQYF
TRBV12-3/TRBV12-4	TRBJ1-1	TRBD1	-	CADRAMNTEAFF
TRBV7-2	TRBJ2-1	TRBD2	-	CASSLGTSGFYNEQFF
TRBV4-3	TRBJ2-2	-	few	CASSQDQGPYGELFF
TRBV4-2	TRBJ2-1	-	few	CASSQDQRGDNEQFF
TRBV20-1	TRBJ2-3	TRBD2	-	CSARFSGSRTDTQYF
TRBV12-3/TRBV12-4	TRBJ2-7	TRBD2	few	CASSLAGALYEQYF
TRBV3-1	TRBJ2-2	-	-	CASTDRYTGELFF
TRBV4-3	TRBJ2-4	-	-	CASSQDLWGVSIQYF
TRBV28	TRBJ1-1	-	-	CASSFLVSMNTEAFF
TRBV29-1	TRBJ2-7	-	-	CSGLRDYEQYF
TRBV28	TRBJ2-7	TRBD2	-	CASSPRVAGSYEQYF
TRBV10-3	TRBJ2-7	-	-	CAITVNRVFGSEQYF
TRBV29-1	TRBJ1-1	-	few	CSVRVNTEAFF
TRBV18	TRBJ2-1	TRBD2	-	CASSPGGLADLIEQFF
TRBV20-1	TRBJ2-1	TRBD2	few	CSASTSAYNEQFF
TRBV3-1	TRBJ2-7	TRBD2	-	CASSPGRLQGGKYEQYF
TRBV7-2	TRBJ2-3	-	few	CASSLAYGGTQYF
TRBV11-1	TRBJ2-2	TRBD1	many	CASSWGSTGAPTGELFF
TRBV10-3	TRBJ1-4	TRBD1	few	CAITPGGYEKLFF
TRBV7-9	TRBJ2-7	-	few	CASSRRELLGEQYF
TRBV9	TRBJ2-1	TRBD2	many	CASSVGPRAGVNEQFF
TRBV5-1	TRBJ2-2	-	many	CASSFRTSNTGELFF
TRBV21-1	TRBJ2-6	-	many	CASSKLRDRNSGANVLTF
TRBV29-1	TRBJ2-7	TRBD2	few	CSVEGTTTYEQYF
TRBV29-1	TRBJ2-7	-	-	CSVLDGTEQYF
TRBV5-8	TRBJ2-1	-	few	CASSLRVGSVYNEQFF
TRBV7-2	TRBJ1-4	TRBD1	-	CASRFGQGSEKLFF
TRBV20-1	TRBJ2-7	TRBD2	-	CSGRPGLAAYEQYF
TRBV28	TRBJ1-4	-	few	CASSFTPDIPYGKLFF
TRBV20-1	TRBJ2-1	-	-	CCARASPSSHNEQFF
TRBV29-1	TRBJ2-2	-	few	CSVGAASAGELFF
TRBV7-2	TRBJ2-7	-	-	CASSPKGLIYEQYF
TRBV7-3	TRBJ2-7	TRBD1	few	CASSLKGQYEQYF
TRBV29-1	TRBJ2-7	-	many	CSVRTDSSYEQYF
TRBV4-3	TRBJ2-1	-	-	CASSQDMGGALAYNEQFF
TRBV28	TRBJ2-7	-	-	CASTLSYEQYF
TRBV5-1	TRBJ2-7	-	many	CASSSGPLTYEQYF
TRBV20-1	TRBJ2-3	-	-	CSARFQGADTQYF
TRBV7-8	TRBJ2-4	-	-	CASSLVGSGTGNIQYF
TRBV6-5	TRBJ2-5	-	few	CASSYPAGDPTETQYF
TRBV11-2	TRBJ2-7	-	many	CASSLGPAGSHEQYF
TRBV12-3/TRBV12-4	TRBJ2-7	-	many	CASSRDGSYEQYF
TRBV5-1	TRBJ2-7	TRBD2	-	CASRQGLAGVDEQYF
TRBV20-1	TRBJ2-2	-	few	CSARSLRNGELFF
TRBV5-1	TRBJ1-1	-	few	CASSLGVGDTEAFF
TRBV27	TRBJ2-3	-	many	CASSLLWGSADTQYF
TRBV28	TRBJ2-2	-	few	CASSLPTNTGELFF
TRBV2	TRBJ2-7	-	-	CASSEAAYEQYF
TRBV13	TRBJ1-2	-	-	CASSQRGLGYTF